The following is a T cell receptor (beta chain) sequence with its context. Germline V gives CDR1 LGHDT, CDR2 YNNKEL (reference sequence). The CDR3 length is 20 residues. With V trimmed by 4 bases and J by 1 base, 20 bases remained unmatched. This entry comes from a study of blood T cell repertoires in COVID-19. Using immunoSEQ multiplex PCR, the repertoire was profiled, and TCRdb retains in-frame clones only, with some absent. The data contain 250,000 to 350,000 clones, about 90% of them singletons. This clonotype was obtained from a woman in her 30s who had recovered from COVID-19. Sequenced: PBMCs or T cells enriched from blood (not recorded which). The chain has TRBV3-1 (or the pseudogene TRBV3-2) and TRBJ2-7, with 9 bases matching TRBD1. The CDR3 coding sequence is TGTGCCAGCAGCCCAAAGCCGCCGCGGGGGACAGGGATCCTTTCCTACGAGCAGTACTTC. It specifies CASSPKPPRGTGILSYEQYF.